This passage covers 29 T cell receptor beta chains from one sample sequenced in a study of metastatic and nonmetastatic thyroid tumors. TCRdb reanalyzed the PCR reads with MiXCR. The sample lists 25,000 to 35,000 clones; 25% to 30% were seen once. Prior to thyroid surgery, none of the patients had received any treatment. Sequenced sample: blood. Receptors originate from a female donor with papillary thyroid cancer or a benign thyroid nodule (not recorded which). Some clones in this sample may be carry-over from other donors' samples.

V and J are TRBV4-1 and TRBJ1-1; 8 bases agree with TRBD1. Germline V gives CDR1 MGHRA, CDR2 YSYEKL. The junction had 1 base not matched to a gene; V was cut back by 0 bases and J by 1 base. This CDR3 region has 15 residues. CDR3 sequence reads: CASSQEGQANTEAFF. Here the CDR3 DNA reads TGCGCCAGCAGCCAAGAGGGACAGGCGAACACTGAAGCTTTCTTT.

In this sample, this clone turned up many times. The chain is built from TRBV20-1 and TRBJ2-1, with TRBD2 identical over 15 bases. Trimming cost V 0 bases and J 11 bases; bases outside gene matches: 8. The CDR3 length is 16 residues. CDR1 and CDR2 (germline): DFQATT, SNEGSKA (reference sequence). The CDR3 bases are TGCAGTGCTAGAGATCCCGGGACTAGCGGGAGGAGTAAGCAGTTCTTC. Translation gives CSARDPGTSGRSKQFF.

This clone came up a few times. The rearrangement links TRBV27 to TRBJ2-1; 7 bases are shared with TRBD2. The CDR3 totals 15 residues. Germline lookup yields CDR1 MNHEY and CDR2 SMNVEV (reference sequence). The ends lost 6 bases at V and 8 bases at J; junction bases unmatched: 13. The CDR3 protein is CASRPRSGRADEQFF. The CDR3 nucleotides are TGTGCCAGCAGGCCCCGTAGTGGGAGGGCCGATGAGCAGTTCTTC.

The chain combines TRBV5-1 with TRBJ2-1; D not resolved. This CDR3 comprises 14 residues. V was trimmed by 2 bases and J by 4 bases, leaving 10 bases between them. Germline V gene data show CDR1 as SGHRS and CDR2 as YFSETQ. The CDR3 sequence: CASSLAPSYNEQFF. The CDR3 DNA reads TGCGCCAGCAGCTTAGCACCGTCGTACAATGAGCAGTTCTTC.

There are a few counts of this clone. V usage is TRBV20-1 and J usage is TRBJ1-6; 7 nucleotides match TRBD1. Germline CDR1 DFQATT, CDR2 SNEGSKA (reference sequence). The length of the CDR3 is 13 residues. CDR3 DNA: TGCAGCGCCCCTCAGGGGGGGAATTCACCCCTCCACTTT. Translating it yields CSAPQGGNSPLHF.

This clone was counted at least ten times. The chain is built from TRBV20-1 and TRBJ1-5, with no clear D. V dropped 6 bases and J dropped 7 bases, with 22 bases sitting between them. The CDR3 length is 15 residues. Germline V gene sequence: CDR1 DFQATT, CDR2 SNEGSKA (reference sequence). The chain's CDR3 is CSARTLMEKSQPQHF. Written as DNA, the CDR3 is TGCAGTGCCAGGACGCTGATGGAGAAGAGCCAGCCCCAGCATTTT.

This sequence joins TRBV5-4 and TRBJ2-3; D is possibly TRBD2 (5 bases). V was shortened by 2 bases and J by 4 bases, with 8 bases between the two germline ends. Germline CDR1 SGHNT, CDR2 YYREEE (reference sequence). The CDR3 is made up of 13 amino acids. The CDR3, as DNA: TGTGCCAGCAGCTTAGTGGGAGCAGATACGCAGTATTTT. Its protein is CASSLVGADTQYF.

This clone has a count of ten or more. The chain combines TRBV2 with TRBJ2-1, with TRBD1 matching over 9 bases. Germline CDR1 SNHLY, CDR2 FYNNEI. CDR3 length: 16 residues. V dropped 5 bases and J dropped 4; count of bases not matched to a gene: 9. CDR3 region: CASSMTGTGIYNEQFF. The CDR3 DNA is TGTGCCAGCAGTATGACCGGGACAGGGATTTACAATGAGCAGTTCTTC.

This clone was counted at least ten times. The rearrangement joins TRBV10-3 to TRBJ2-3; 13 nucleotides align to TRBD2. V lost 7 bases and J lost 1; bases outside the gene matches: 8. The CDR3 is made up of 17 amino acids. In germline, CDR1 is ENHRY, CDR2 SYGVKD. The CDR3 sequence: CAITRMGTSGGTDTQYF. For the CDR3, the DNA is TGTGCCATCACCCGGATGGGGACTAGCGGGGGCACAGATACGCAGTATTTT.

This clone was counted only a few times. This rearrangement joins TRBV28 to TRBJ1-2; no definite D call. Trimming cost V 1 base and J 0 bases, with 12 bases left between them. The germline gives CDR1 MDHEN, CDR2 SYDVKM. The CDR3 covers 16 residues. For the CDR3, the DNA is TGTGCCAGCAGTTTATCCGCCAGAACCGCTAACTATGGCTACACCTTC. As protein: CASSLSARTANYGYTF.

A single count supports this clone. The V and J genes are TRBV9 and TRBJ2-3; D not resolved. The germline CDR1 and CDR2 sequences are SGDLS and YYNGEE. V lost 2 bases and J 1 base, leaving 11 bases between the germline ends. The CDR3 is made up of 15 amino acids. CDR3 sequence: CASSVGGIRTDTQYF. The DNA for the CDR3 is TGTGCCAGCAGCGTCGGCGGTATTCGCACAGATACGCAGTATTTT.

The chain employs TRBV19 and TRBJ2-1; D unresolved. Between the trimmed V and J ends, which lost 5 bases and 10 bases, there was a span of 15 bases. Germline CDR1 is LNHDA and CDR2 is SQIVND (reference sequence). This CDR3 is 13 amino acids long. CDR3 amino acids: CASSLRSGSEQFF. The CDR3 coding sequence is TGTGCCAGTAGTCTTCGGAGTGGATCGGAGCAGTTCTTC.

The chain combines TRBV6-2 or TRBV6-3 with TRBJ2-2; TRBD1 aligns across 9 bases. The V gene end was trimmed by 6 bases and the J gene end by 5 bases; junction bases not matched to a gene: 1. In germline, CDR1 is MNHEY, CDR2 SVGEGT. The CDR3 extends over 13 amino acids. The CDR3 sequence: CASRGTGTGELFF. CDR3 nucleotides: TGTGCCAGCAGGGGGACAGGGACCGGGGAGCTGTTTTTT.

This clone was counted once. The DNA of the CDR3 is TGTGCCAGCAGCCAACCCCCCGGACTGGAGCAGTTCTTC. Its translation: CASSQPPGLEQFF. The chain carries TRBV3-1 and TRBJ2-1; the D gene is possibly TRBD2 (5 bases). This CDR3 is 13 amino acids long. CDR1 LGHDT and CDR2 YNNKEL come from the germline V gene (reference sequence). V was clipped by 2 bases and J by 10 bases, with 12 bases between them.

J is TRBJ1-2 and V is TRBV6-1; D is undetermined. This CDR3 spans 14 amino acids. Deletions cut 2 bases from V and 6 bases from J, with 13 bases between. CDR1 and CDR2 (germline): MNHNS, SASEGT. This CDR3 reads CASSESWLGNGYTF. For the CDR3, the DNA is TGTGCCAGCAGTGAATCTTGGCTCGGGAATGGCTACACCTTC.

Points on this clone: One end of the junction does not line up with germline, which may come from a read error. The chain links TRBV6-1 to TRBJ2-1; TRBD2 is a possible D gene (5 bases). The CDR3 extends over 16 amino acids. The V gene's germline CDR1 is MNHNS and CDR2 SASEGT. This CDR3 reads CASGGRPFDSYNEQFF. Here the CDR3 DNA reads TGCGCCAGCGGAGGTCGCCCGTTCGACTCCTACAATGAGCAGTTCTTC.

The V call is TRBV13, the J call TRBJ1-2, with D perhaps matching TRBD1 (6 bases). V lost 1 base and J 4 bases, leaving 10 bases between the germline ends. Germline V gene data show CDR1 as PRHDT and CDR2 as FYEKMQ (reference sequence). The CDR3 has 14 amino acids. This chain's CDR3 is CASSLDRVGYGYTF. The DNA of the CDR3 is TGTGCCAGCAGCTTAGACAGGGTAGGCTATGGCTACACCTTC.

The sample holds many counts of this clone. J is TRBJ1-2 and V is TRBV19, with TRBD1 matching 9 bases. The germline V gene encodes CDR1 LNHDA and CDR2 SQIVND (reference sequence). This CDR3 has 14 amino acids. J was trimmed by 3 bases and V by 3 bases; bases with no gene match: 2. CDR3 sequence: CASSIDRGYYGYTF. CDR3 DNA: TGTGCCAGTAGTATCGACAGGGGGTACTATGGCTACACCTTC.

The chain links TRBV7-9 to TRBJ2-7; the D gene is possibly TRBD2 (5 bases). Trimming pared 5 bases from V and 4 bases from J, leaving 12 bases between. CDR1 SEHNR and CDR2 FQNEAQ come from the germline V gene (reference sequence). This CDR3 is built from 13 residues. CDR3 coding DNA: TGTGCCAGCAGCGCGGGTGGGTTTTACGAGCAGTACTTC. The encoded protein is CASSAGGFYEQYF.

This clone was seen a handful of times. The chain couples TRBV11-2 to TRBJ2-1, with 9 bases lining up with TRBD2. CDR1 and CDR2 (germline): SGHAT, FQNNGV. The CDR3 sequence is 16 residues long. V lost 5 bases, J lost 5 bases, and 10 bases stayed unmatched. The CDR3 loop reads CASSLGVASGNNEQFF. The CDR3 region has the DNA TGTGCCAGCAGCCTAGGGGTGGCTAGCGGGAACAATGAGCAGTTCTTC.

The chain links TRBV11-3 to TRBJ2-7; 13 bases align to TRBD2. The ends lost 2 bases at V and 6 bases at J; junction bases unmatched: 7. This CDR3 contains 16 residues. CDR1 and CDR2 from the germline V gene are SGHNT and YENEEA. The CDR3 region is CASSLSGTSGTGEQYF. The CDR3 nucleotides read TGTGCCAGCAGCTTAAGTGGGACTAGCGGGACGGGCGAGCAGTACTTC.

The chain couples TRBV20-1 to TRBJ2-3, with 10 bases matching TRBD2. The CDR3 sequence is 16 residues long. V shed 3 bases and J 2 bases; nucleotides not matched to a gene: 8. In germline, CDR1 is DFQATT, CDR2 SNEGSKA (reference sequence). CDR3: CSASDPSGGFTDTQYF. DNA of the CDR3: TGCAGTGCTAGTGATCCTAGCGGGGGCTTCACAGATACGCAGTATTTT.

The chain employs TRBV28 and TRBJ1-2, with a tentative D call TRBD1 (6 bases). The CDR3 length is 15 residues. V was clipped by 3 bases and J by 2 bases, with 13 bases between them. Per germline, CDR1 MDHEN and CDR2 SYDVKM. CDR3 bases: TGTGCCAGCAGTTTCTCTTCTGGACAGAACTATGGCTACACCTTC. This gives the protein CASSFSSGQNYGYTF.

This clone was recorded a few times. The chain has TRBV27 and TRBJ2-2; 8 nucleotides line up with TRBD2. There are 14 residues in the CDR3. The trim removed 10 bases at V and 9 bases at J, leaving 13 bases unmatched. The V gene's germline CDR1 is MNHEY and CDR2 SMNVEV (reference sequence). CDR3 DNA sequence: TGTGCCACCCGGGGGGGGGCTGTCTTCCGGGAGCTGTTTTTT. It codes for CATRGGAVFRELFF.

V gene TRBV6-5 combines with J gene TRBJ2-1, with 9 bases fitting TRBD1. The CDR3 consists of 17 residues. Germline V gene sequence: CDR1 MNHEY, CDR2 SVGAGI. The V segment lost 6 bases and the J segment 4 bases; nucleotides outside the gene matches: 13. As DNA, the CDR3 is TGTGCCAGCAGGCCCTACCGCCCGGGACAGGGTTACAATGAGCAGTTCTTC. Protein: CASRPYRPGQGYNEQFF.

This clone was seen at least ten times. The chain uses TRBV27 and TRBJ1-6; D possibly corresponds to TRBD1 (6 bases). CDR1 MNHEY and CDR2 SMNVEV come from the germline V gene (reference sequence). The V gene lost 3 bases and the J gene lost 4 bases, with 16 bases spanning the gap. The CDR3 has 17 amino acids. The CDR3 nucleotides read TGTGCCAGCAGTTTCACGGGGGGCCGATGGTATAATTCACCCCTCCACTTT. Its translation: CASSFTGGRWYNSPLHF.

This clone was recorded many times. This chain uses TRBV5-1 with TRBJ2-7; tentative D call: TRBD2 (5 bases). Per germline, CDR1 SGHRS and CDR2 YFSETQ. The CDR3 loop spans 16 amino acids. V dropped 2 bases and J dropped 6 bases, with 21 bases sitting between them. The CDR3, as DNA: TGCGCCAGCAGCTTAATCCAAGGAGGCCGGTCTGTCGAGCAGTACTTC. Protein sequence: CASSLIQGGRSVEQYF.

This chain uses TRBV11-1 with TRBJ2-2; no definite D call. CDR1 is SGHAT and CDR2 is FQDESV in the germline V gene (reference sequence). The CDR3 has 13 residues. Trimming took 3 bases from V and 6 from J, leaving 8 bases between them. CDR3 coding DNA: TGTGCCAGCAGCTTCGGTCGTGCCGGGGAGCTGTTTTTT. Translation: CASSFGRAGELFF.

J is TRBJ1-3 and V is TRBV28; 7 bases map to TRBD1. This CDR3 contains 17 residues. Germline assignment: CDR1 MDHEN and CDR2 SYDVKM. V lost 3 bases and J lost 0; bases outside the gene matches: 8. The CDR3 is CASSLVVRGSSGNTIYF. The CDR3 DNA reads TGTGCCAGCAGTTTGGTCGTCAGGGGGAGCTCTGGAAACACCATATATTTT.